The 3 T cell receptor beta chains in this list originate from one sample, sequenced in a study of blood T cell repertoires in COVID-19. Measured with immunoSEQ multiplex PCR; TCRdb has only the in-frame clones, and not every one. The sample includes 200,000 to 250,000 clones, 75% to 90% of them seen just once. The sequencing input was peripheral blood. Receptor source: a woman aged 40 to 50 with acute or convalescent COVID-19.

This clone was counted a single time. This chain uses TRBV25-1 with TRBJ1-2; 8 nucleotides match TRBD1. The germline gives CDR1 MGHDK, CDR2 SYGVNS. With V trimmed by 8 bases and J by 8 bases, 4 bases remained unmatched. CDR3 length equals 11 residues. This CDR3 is CASGQGGGYTF. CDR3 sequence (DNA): TGTGCCAGCGGACAGGGCGGGGGCTACACCTTC.

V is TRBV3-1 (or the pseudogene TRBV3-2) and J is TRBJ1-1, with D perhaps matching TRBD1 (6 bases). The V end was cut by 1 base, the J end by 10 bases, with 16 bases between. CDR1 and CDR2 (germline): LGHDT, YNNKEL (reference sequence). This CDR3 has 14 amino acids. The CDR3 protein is CASSQGIVRDTAFF. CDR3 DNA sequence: TGTGCCAGCAGCCAAGGAATCGTAAGGGACACAGCTTTCTTT.

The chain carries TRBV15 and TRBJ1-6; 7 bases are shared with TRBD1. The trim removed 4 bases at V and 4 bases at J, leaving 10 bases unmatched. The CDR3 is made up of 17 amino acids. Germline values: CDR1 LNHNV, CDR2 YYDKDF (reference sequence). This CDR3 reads CATSTHRGLGYNSPLHF. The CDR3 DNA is TGTGCCACCAGCACACACAGGGGCCTAGGTTATAATTCACCCCTCCACTTT.